This TCR beta chain was found in a study of blood T cell repertoires in COVID-19. Study as a whole: In each case, the material was cDNA or gDNA derived from T cells, B-cell-depleted T cells, or PBMCs.

Clones were read by immunoSEQ multiplex PCR, and TCRdb kept only the in-frame ones, dropping some. The data contain 250,000 to 300,000 clones, 83% of them singletons. This CDR3 comprises 13 residues. Germline CDR1 and CDR2: ENHRY and SYGVKD. Trimming left V 7 bases short and J 2 bases short, with 11 bases between. This sequence was found in a man in his 60s who had recovered from COVID-19. Sample: peripheral blood. This chain uses TRBV10-3 with TRBJ1-2; a possible D gene is TRBD1 (5 bases). CDR3 in amino acids: CAINPDKNYGYTF. The CDR3 region has the DNA TGTGCCATCAACCCGGACAAGAACTATGGCTACACCTTC.